Shown below are 16 T cell receptor beta chains from a single sample sequenced in a study of CD8 T cells in Susac syndrome. RNA was extracted with the RNeasy kit, and a quantity of 0.5 to 1 ug was reverse transcribed using random hexamers. TCRdb reanalysed the immunoSEQ multiplex PCR reads using MiXCR and keeps one entry per CDR3 protein. The sample includes 110,000 to 150,000 distinct CDR3 sequences, approximately 94% seen only once; the top ten take 0.075% to 0.09%. Source material: CD4+ T cells from PBMCs. These TCRs come from a human donor with Susac syndrome.

The sample holds one count of this clonotype. V gene TRBV29-1 combines with J gene TRBJ1-1; 7 nucleotides align to TRBD1. Trimming cost V 4 bases and J 1 base; bases outside gene matches: 9. Germline V lookup: CDR1 SQVTM, CDR2 ANQGSEA. The CDR3 spans 15 residues. The CDR3 coding sequence is TGCAGCGTTGCCCTACGACAGGGACGGAACACTGAAGCTTTCTTT. This gives the protein CSVALRQGRNTEAFF.

The chain uses TRBV4-1 and TRBJ1-1; 7 nucleotides align to TRBD1. Looked up from germline, CDR1 is MGHRA and CDR2 is YSYEKL. The CDR3 extends over 15 amino acids. The V gene end was trimmed by 0 bases and the J gene end by 6 bases; junction bases not matched to a gene: 7. Written as DNA, the CDR3 is TGCGCCAGCAGCCAAGAAGCAGGGGGTAAGCCTGAAGCTTTCTTT. This encodes CASSQEAGGKPEAFF.

The rearrangement uses TRBV20-1 and TRBJ2-5; 14 nucleotides align to TRBD2. Losses at the gene ends were 1 base for V and 0 bases for J; bases not matched to a gene: 1. From germline, CDR1 is DFQATT and CDR2 SNEGSKA (reference sequence). The CDR3 is 16 amino acids. The CDR3 DNA follows: TGCAGTGCTAGAGGACTAGCGGGGGGGTACCAAGAGACCCAGTACTTC. Translating gives CSARGLAGGYQETQYF.

The V call is TRBV7-9, the J call TRBJ2-3; the match to TRBD2 covers 10 bases. Germline V gives CDR1 SEHNR, CDR2 FQNEAQ (reference sequence). J gave up 5 bases and V 5 bases, and 10 bases lay outside the gene matches. This CDR3 is 16 amino acids long. CDR3 residues: CASSPGLAGAIDTQYF. The CDR3 DNA sequence: TGTGCCAGCAGCCCTGGGCTAGCGGGAGCGATAGATACGCAGTATTTT.

The rearrangement links TRBV29-1 to TRBJ1-4; D possibly corresponds to TRBD1 (6 bases). The CDR3 is 13 amino acids. Germline V CDR1 and CDR2: SQVTM, ANQGSEA. Between the trimmed V and J ends, which lost 4 bases and 8 bases, there was a span of 14 bases. The CDR3 spells CSVAQGKYEKLFF. Here the CDR3 DNA reads TGCAGCGTTGCCCAGGGGAAGTACGAAAAACTGTTTTTT.

The rearrangement joins TRBV12-3 or TRBV12-4 to TRBJ2-4; D tentatively reads TRBD1 or TRBD2 (5 bases each). Trimming pared 5 bases from V and 0 bases from J, leaving 11 bases between. The CDR3 has 15 residues. The CDR3 reads CASSPGTRAKNIQYF. DNA of the CDR3: TGTGCCAGCAGTCCCGGGACCAGAGCCAAAAACATTCAGTACTTC.

The chain couples TRBV20-1 to TRBJ2-7; 10 nucleotides match TRBD1. Germline CDR1 DFQATT, CDR2 SNEGSKA (reference sequence). Unmatched junction bases numbered 7, after V lost 4 bases and J lost 7 bases. The CDR3 contains 13 residues. The CDR3 spells CSAKGQGRREQYF. DNA of the CDR3: TGCAGTGCTAAGGGACAGGGGAGGCGGGAGCAGTACTTC.

This chain uses TRBV7-8 with TRBJ2-3; 10 nucleotides agree with TRBD2. There are 16 residues in the CDR3. The germline gives CDR1 SGHVS, CDR2 FQNEAQ. The V and J ends lost 3 bases and 4 bases, in that order; junction bases with no gene match: 7. CDR3 coding DNA: TGTGCCAGCAGCTTGAAGAGCGGGGGGGATGCAGATACGCAGTATTTT. This translates into CASSLKSGGDADTQYF.

The rearrangement uses TRBV29-1 and TRBJ2-5; D is uncertain. The V gene's germline CDR1 is SQVTM and CDR2 ANQGSEA. V lost 4 bases, J lost 2 bases, and 8 bases lay in between. This CDR3 spans 12 amino acids. The CDR3 loop reads CSVGQIQETQYF. In DNA, the CDR3 is TGCAGCGTTGGGCAGATACAAGAGACCCAGTACTTC.

The chain carries TRBV28 and TRBJ1-1; D call uncertain. This CDR3 comprises 12 residues. Germline assignment: CDR1 MDHEN and CDR2 SYDVKM. V was trimmed by 6 bases and J by 5 bases, leaving 10 bases between them. This CDR3 reads CASRGGVTEAFF. Here the CDR3 DNA reads TGTGCCAGCAGGGGCGGGGTAACTGAAGCTTTCTTT.

The chain couples TRBV6-5 to TRBJ2-3; D unresolved. Germline CDR1 and CDR2: MNHEY and SVGAGI. Trimming shortened V by 6 bases and J by 9 bases, and 13 bases separated the two germline ends. The CDR3 is 12 amino acids. CDR3: CASSLPSGTQYF. The CDR3 DNA sequence: TGTGCCAGCAGCCTACCCTCTGGAACGCAGTATTTT.

V and J are TRBV5-1 and TRBJ2-5; 8 bases agree with TRBD1. V dropped 4 bases and J dropped 3; count of bases not matched to a gene: 8. Germline CDR1 reads SGHRS; CDR2 reads YFSETQ. The length of the CDR3 is 15 residues. CDR3 amino acids: CASSGGTGKEETQYF. CDR3 nucleotides: TGCGCCAGCAGCGGCGGGACAGGAAAAGAAGAGACCCAGTACTTC.

The rearrangement links TRBV11-2 to TRBJ1-1; TRBD1 matches 8 bases. The V gene end was trimmed by 4 bases and the J gene end by 3 bases; junction bases not matched to a gene: 7. CDR1 and CDR2 (germline): SGHAT, FQNNGV. The CDR3 has 15 amino acids. CDR3 nucleotide sequence: TGTGCCAGCAGCTCCGGACAGGGCCTGGACACTGAAGCTTTCTTT. Its protein is CASSSGQGLDTEAFF.

The gene calls are TRBV20-1 and TRBJ2-7, with unresolved D. This CDR3 spans 13 amino acids. Trimming removed 7 bases at V and 6 bases at J, with 19 bases between. CDR1 DFQATT and CDR2 SNEGSKA come from the germline V gene (reference sequence). CDR3 DNA: TGCAGTGTCCCTGTAGGCGCCCAGAGCGAGCAGTACTTC. Translation gives CSVPVGAQSEQYF.

The chain recombines TRBV19 with TRBJ1-5; D possibly corresponds to TRBD1 (6 bases). Per germline, CDR1 LNHDA and CDR2 SQIVND (reference sequence). This CDR3 has 16 amino acids. V lost 4 bases to trimming and J lost 9 bases, with 22 bases between them. CDR3 sequence: CASSNDRTGVMRPQHF. Here the CDR3 DNA reads TGTGCCAGTAGTAACGACAGGACGGGGGTTATGCGGCCCCAGCATTTT.

The rearrangement uses TRBV14 and TRBJ2-1, with 8 bases fitting TRBD1. Trimming removed 1 base from V and 6 bases from J; junction bases left unmatched: 8. The CDR3 extends over 16 amino acids. In germline, CDR1 is SGHDN, CDR2 FVKESK. The CDR3: CASSQGLGTGLNEQFF. CDR3 coding DNA: TGTGCCAGCAGCCAAGGCCTGGGGACAGGCCTCAATGAGCAGTTCTTC.